This entry is about one T cell receptor (beta chain). The specificity of this receptor is unknown. The data derive from a study of T cells expressing NK-cell markers (dated by TCRdb to about 2020). Study-level background: In sorted CD3+CD56+NKG2C+, CD3+CD56+NKG2C- and CD3+CD56-NKG2C+ T-cell subsets from several donors, TCR beta-chain repertoires were profiled. Among the eight sequenced donors, only one was HCMV-seronegative, while the other seven were HCMV-seropositive. The study sequenced eight donors, all healthy volunteers chosen at random: three men and five women. Libraries were sequenced as 2 x 150 bp reads on Illumina HiSeq 2000/2500, MiSeq or NextSeq. Study-wide findings and limitations: Whether the expanded NKG2C-expressing T cell clones were specific for HCMV antigens was left unclear. Those dominant clonotypes were again the most abundant among CD3+CD56-NKG2C+ cells in a few donors, at roughly 28.3-65%. In several donors, the dominant CD3+CD56+NKG2C+ clonotypes were among the top 10 CD8+ clonotypes and accounted for about 1.0-7.5% of CD8+ T cells.

Reading from cysteine to phenylalanine, the CDR3 counts 16 amino acids. No DNA accompanies this entry. The sample was run on an Illumina HiSeq 2000. TCR beta cDNA libraries were prepared using 5'RACE template switching, which introduced a universal primer site and unique molecular identifiers. cDNA synthesis was primed from the TCR beta constant segment, followed by two successive PCR amplification steps. The authors processed their data as follows. MIGEC handled demultiplexing of the reads and grouping by UMI, while MiTCR was used to assemble and quantify clonotypes. Only TCR cDNA sequences supported by at least two reads were kept to exclude erroneous sequences. Downstream repertoire analysis used the tcR package, and clonotypes were matched across fractions by CDR3 nucleotide sequence plus V segment. VDJmatch was used to annotate antigen specificity against VDJdb, with one amino acid substitution in CDR3 allowed. TCRdb reprocessed the reads and lists each CDR3 protein sequence as a single entry, with no DNA. The V and J calls and clone size come from TCRdb's table, not from the authors' own analysis. This sample's table contains more than 400,000 distinct CDR3 sequences. Together, the top ten hold about 7.1% of the sample.

HCMV-specific IgG was detected in serum with a commercial ELISA kit to determine HCMV serostatus. Peripheral blood mononuclear cells were isolated from blood by Ficoll density gradient centrifugation. The sequenced material came from blood T cells: a sorted CD56 or NKG2C T cell subset, CD4+ or CD8+ T cells, or bulk PBMC T cells (not recorded which). The source is a woman between 18 and 75 years old in good health. In this chain, TRBV21-1 is recombined with TRBJ2-7; the D gene TCRdb calls, TRBD1, cannot be checked with no DNA. TRBV21-1 is tagged as a pseudogene. CDR3 sequence: CASSEEPQGQPYEQYF.